This is a list of T cell receptor beta chains from one sample in a study of blood T cell repertoires in COVID-19. Sequencing used immunoSEQ multiplex PCR; TCRdb keeps in-frame clones, though not all of them. The table has about 250,000 clones, 85% seen once. The material sequenced was peripheral blood. These receptors all come from a woman aged 55-70 years with active or convalescent COVID-19. Both conserved end residues are part of each CDR3.

len: 13; v_gene: TRBV5-1; j_gene: TRBJ1-3; CDR3aa: CASSGTGGDTIYF
len: 15; v_gene: TRBV9; j_gene: TRBJ2-1; CDR3aa: CASSVRGSPYNEQFF
len: 11; v_gene: TRBV6-5; j_gene: TRBJ2-7; CDR3aa: CASSYLYEQYF
len: 14; v_gene: TRBV6-6; j_gene: TRBJ1-5; CDR3aa: CATRIGQGNQPQHF
len: 16; v_gene: TRBV5-1; j_gene: TRBJ2-1; CDR3aa: CASSLTTSGVVYEQFF
len: 15; v_gene: TRBV2; j_gene: TRBJ2-3; CDR3aa: CASSGGQASTDTQYF
len: 14; v_gene: TRBV7-3; j_gene: TRBJ2-5; CDR3aa: CASSHGLDGETQYF
len: 13; v_gene: TRBV14; j_gene: TRBJ2-5; CDR3aa: CASSVTSGGTQYF
len: 13; v_gene: TRBV5-1; j_gene: TRBJ2-3; CDR3aa: CASSSGDTDTQYF
len: 13; v_gene: TRBV4-1; j_gene: TRBJ1-1; CDR3aa: CASSRPLDTEAFF
len: 17; v_gene: TRBV5-4; j_gene: TRBJ2-4; CDR3aa: CASSPFISGGGGDIQYF
len: 14; v_gene: TRBV19; j_gene: TRBJ1-3; CDR3aa: CASHPWDTRNTIYF
len: 13; v_gene: TRBV12-3/TRBV12-4; j_gene: TRBJ2-2; CDR3aa: CASKSQRYGELFF
len: 14; v_gene: TRBV29-1; j_gene: TRBJ2-3; CDR3aa: CSALGRFVTDTQYF
len: 12; v_gene: TRBV15; j_gene: TRBJ2-3; CDR3aa: CATSRLVGTQYF
len: 15; v_gene: TRBV10-3; j_gene: TRBJ2-2; CDR3aa: CAISEDRPNTGELFF
len: 14; v_gene: TRBV27; j_gene: TRBJ1-4; CDR3aa: CASSLWGGNEKLFF
len: 12; v_gene: TRBV30; j_gene: TRBJ2-5; CDR3aa: CAGGTGALDQYF
len: 14; v_gene: TRBV19; j_gene: TRBJ2-5; CDR3aa: CASSRTSRQETQYF
len: 15; v_gene: TRBV2; j_gene: TRBJ2-2; CDR3aa: CASSEGQANTGELFF
len: 13; v_gene: TRBV4-2; j_gene: TRBJ1-5; CDR3aa: CASSQQTGSRQHF
len: 14; v_gene: TRBV25-1; j_gene: TRBJ1-3; CDR3aa: CASGQGGSGNTIYF
len: 23; v_gene: TRBV2; j_gene: TRBJ2-2; CDR3aa: CASSRAETLAGGPGKANTGELFF
len: 18; v_gene: TRBV11-3; j_gene: TRBJ2-3; CDR3aa: CASSLEPLAGLRTDTQYF
len: 13; v_gene: TRBV4-2; j_gene: TRBJ1-2; CDR3aa: CASSQKSSYGYTF
len: 14; v_gene: TRBV28; j_gene: TRBJ2-7; CDR3aa: CASSFQDRSYEQYF
len: 15; v_gene: TRBV5-1; j_gene: TRBJ2-2; CDR3aa: CASSLNQGLTGELFF
len: 12; v_gene: TRBV6-2/TRBV6-3; j_gene: TRBJ1-4; CDR3aa: CASSPGRGQLFF
len: 14; v_gene: TRBV10-2; j_gene: TRBJ1-1; CDR3aa: CASSEQGANTEAFF
len: 15; v_gene: TRBV6-5; j_gene: TRBJ2-2; CDR3aa: CASIRASANTGELFF
len: 19; v_gene: TRBV5-1; j_gene: TRBJ2-1; CDR3aa: CASSPRLAGGPRPRNEQFF
len: 13; v_gene: TRBV28; j_gene: TRBJ1-1; CDR3aa: CAIRDRGRSEAFF
len: 16; v_gene: TRBV2; j_gene: TRBJ2-6; CDR3aa: CARMDPGASGANVLTF
len: 15; v_gene: TRBV6-5; j_gene: TRBJ2-1; CDR3aa: CASSPGTRGYNEQFF
len: 15; v_gene: TRBV28; j_gene: TRBJ1-5; CDR3aa: CASSLNQGVHQPQHF
len: 14; v_gene: TRBV19; j_gene: TRBJ1-2; CDR3aa: CASSIVTENYGYTF
len: 14; v_gene: TRBV2; j_gene: TRBJ1-2; CDR3aa: CASSEATGYWGYTF
len: 15; v_gene: TRBV6-5; j_gene: TRBJ2-1; CDR3aa: CASSPPLAGYNEQFF
len: 16; v_gene: TRBV5-1; j_gene: TRBJ1-3; CDR3aa: CASSPGHESSGNTIYF
len: 16; v_gene: TRBV5-1; j_gene: TRBJ2-2; CDR3aa: CASRTRTSGVAGELFF
len: 16; v_gene: TRBV18; j_gene: TRBJ1-6; CDR3aa: CASSSQASSYNSPLHF
len: 14; v_gene: TRBV5-6; j_gene: TRBJ2-5; CDR3aa: CASSLTSDQETQYF
len: 16; v_gene: TRBV19; j_gene: TRBJ1-5; CDR3aa: CASSIRTGPSNQPQHF
len: 16; v_gene: TRBV6-2/TRBV6-3; j_gene: TRBJ1-2; CDR3aa: CASSLRGDSAPYGYTF
len: 15; v_gene: TRBV10-3; j_gene: TRBJ1-1; CDR3aa: CAIRKTQATNTEAFF
len: 16; v_gene: TRBV28; j_gene: TRBJ1-5; CDR3aa: CASSPRFGGVSQPQHF
len: 11; v_gene: TRBV7-9; j_gene: TRBJ2-3; CDR3aa: CASSPTDTQYF
len: 14; v_gene: TRBV2; j_gene: TRBJ1-1; CDR3aa: CASNQADRGTEAFF